This T cell receptor beta chain was retrieved from a study of Ad26.COV2.S vaccination and SARS-CoV-2 variants (dated by TCRdb to 2020 to 2023). Concerning the study at large: The specificity and breadth of SARS-CoV-2-reactive T cell receptors after Ad26.COV2.S vaccination were assessed by TCRbeta repertoire sequencing. The TCR-sequenced set comprised around 30 samples: some 19 Ad26.COV2.S vaccine recipients, 5 placebo recipients and 8 SARS-CoV-2 convalescent individuals. Results the study describes overall, beyond this receptor: Higher spike-specific TCR breadth was observed in Ad26.COV2.S recipients than in placebo recipients (P = 0.0014). According to the authors, total T cell responses may have been underestimated by the TCR breadth and depth analyses. Vaccine and placebo recipients had comparable non-spike TCR breadth, which fits with the vaccine containing only spike. After vaccination, substantial breadth of spike-specific CD8+ and CD4+ T cell responses was reported.

The meaning of the sample's time point label: individuals recovered from natural SARS-CoV-2 infection. The immunoSEQ Assay was the method used to sequence TCRbeta CDR3 regions. After extraction, genomic DNA underwent amplification by bias-controlled multiplex PCR, followed by high-throughput sequencing. In the source study's methods: To quantify the absolute abundance of every unique TCRbeta CDR3 region, sequences were collapsed and filtered. T cell fraction was estimated by normalizing TCRbeta template counts to usable DNA, which was measured by amplifying reference genes present in all nucleated cells. Repertoire TCRs were annotated as SARS-CoV-2-specific by exact matching of V gene, CDR3 amino acid sequence and J gene to a known reactive TCR set. MIRA supplied the reference SARS-CoV-2 TCR set, which was filtered for enrichment in COVID-19-positive ImmuneCODE repertoires so that public or cross-reactive TCRs were removed. Based on the MIRA antigens, annotated TCRs were further analysed at the level of specific ORF or position within ORF. Breadth was defined as the number of annotated unique rearrangements divided by the total number of unique productive rearrangements, and depth was defined as the summed frequency of the annotated unique rearrangements. Two-sided Wilcoxon rank-sum tests were used to compare TCR breadth between groups. TCRdb provides this immuneACCESS table in a form limited to in-frame rearrangements. Some clones are lacking; in checked studies, under half of them reflect an unresolved V gene, and why the rest are absent is not known. V, J and clone size are taken as reported in that table, and D and trimming were inferred from the DNA itself. The sample contains roughly 150,000 clones, about nine tenths of them found a single time. 4.5% to 6% of the sample is in the top ten clones.

Comments on this clone: Its antigen target is currently unknown. Base qualities are not at hand, and no much larger clone is one base apart.

This clonotype was sampled from a human donor who had recovered from COVID-19. The specimen was peripheral blood, collected after recovery from COVID-19.

The sequence in DNA is TGTGCCAGCAGACGAGCGGGGGCCCTCTACGAGCAGTACTTC. It encodes CASRRAGALYEQYF. Recombination joined TRBV14 with TRBJ2-7; TRBD2 lines up with 8 middle nucleotides. The V end gives up 6 bases and the J end 3 bases, leaving 7 bases in the junction not matched to a gene. From its cysteine to its phenylalanine, the CDR3 spans 14 amino acids. Just the 42-base CDR3 DNA is kept, in frame starting at base 1. Looking up the germline V gene yields CDR1 SGHDN and CDR2 FVKESK. Extended through the reference TRBV14 and TRBJ2-7 proteins, this CDR3 yields the full variable domain: EAGVTQFPSHSVIEKGQTVTLRCDPISGHDNLYWYRRVMGKEIKFLLHFVKESKQDESGMPNNRFLAERTGGTYSTLKVQPAELEDSGVYFCASRRAGALYEQYFGPGTRLTVT.